A selection of T cell receptor beta chains follows, all from one sample in a study of blood T cell repertoires in COVID-19. TCRdb's table, derived via immunoSEQ multiplex PCR, lists solely in-frame clones and lacks some. Seen here are about 220,000 clones, more than 70% observed once, and the top ten hold 2% to 3%. The source material was PBMCs or T cells enriched from blood (not recorded which). All receptors derive from a woman aged 40 to 50 with acute COVID-19. CDR3s include the opening cysteine and the closing phenylalanine or tryptophan. Fields, in order: D gene, clone size, J gene, V gene, CDR3 protein, CDR3 DNA. D genes are given only for firm matches. Size is omitted from some rows. Given values are once, few, many or a class for expanded clones.

- - TRBJ1-5 TRBV2 CASSRDNGNQPQHF TGTGCCAGCAGTCGGGACAATGGCAATCAGCCCCAGCATTTT
- - TRBJ1-2 TRBV5-4 CASSLPDSPYGYTF TGTGCCAGCAGCTTGCCGGACAGTCCATATGGCTACACCTTC
- - TRBJ1-5 TRBV6-1 CASSEARNQPQHF TGTGCCAGCAGTGAAGCCAGGAATCAGCCCCAGCATTTT
- - TRBJ2-5 TRBV5-6 CASSLAQETQYF TGTGCCAGCAGCTTGGCGCAAGAGACCCAGTACTTC
- - TRBJ1-1 TRBV6-5 CASSYRSTGNTEAFF TGTGCCAGCAGTTACCGGTCGACGGGGAACACTGAAGCTTTCTTT
TRBD1 - TRBJ2-2 TRBV24-1 CASGQGAAGELFF TGTGCCAGCGGACAGGGAGCGGCCGGGGAGCTGTTTTTT
TRBD1 once TRBJ1-5 TRBV30 CAWGPVGQGNQPQHF TGTGCCTGGGGGCCCGTAGGACAGGGAAATCAGCCCCAGCATTTT
- once TRBJ2-6 TRBV19 CASSPRLISGANVLTF TGTGCCAGTAGTCCCCGACTGATCTCTGGGGCCAACGTCCTGACTTTC
TRBD1 - TRBJ1-2 TRBV6-5 CASLRQGSRDGYTF TGTGCCAGCCTTAGACAGGGGTCGAGAGATGGCTACACCTTC
- - TRBJ2-1 TRBV2 CASSGRRGTSYNEQFF TGTGCCAGCAGTGGACGTCGGGGGACCTCCTACAATGAGCAGTTCTTC
TRBD2 once TRBJ2-2 TRBV5-1 CASSLVPSGTGELFF TGCGCCAGCAGCTTGGTCCCTAGCGGGACCGGGGAGCTGTTTTTT
TRBD1 - TRBJ1-5 TRBV6-2/TRBV6-3 CASSYSSGGGINQPQHF TGTGCCAGCAGTTACTCGAGCGGAGGGGGCATAAATCAGCCCCAGCATTTT
- - TRBJ1-4 TRBV20-1 CSAGTGTQLFF TGCAGTGCGGGGACCGGGACACAACTGTTTTTT
- - TRBJ1-5 TRBV4-3 CASSQDRTSNQPQHF TGCGCCAGCAGCCAAGACAGAACTAGCAATCAGCCCCAGCATTTT
- - TRBJ2-1 TRBV5-1 CASSARVLSYNEQFF TGCGCCAGCAGCGCCAGGGTCCTGTCCTACAATGAGCAGTTCTTC
TRBD1 - TRBJ1-1 TRBV7-6 CASSPGQGGWTTEAFF TGTGCCAGCAGTCCGGGACAGGGAGGGTGGACCACTGAAGCTTTCTTT
- - TRBJ1-4 TRBV10-3 CATRTANEKLFF TGTGCCACAAGGACAGCGAATGAAAAACTGTTTTTT
- once TRBJ1-2 TRBV9 CASSPRGGIYGYTF TGTGCCAGCAGCCCGCGTGGAGGGATCTATGGCTACACCTTC
TRBD1 - TRBJ1-2 TRBV2 CASGDRAYGYTF TGTGCCAGTGGGGACAGGGCTTATGGCTACACCTTC
TRBD1 - TRBJ1-6 TRBV27 CASSFPRRQGRNSPLHF TGTGCCAGCAGTTTTCCCCGACGACAGGGCAGGAATTCACCCCTCCACTTT
TRBD1 few TRBJ1-1 TRBV19 CASSPRDREGSTEAFF TGTGCCAGTAGTCCGCGGGACAGGGAAGGGAGCACTGAAGCTTTCTTT
TRBD1 - TRBJ2-4 TRBV15 CATSDRDIQYF TGTGCCACCAGCGACAGGGACATTCAGTACTTC
TRBD2 - TRBJ2-2 TRBV4-3 CASSQGGGLAGTNGELFF TGCGCCAGCAGCCAAGGAGGGGGACTAGCGGGAACTAACGGGGAGCTGTTTTTT
TRBD2 - TRBJ2-5 TRBV7-8 CASSLELAGGGETQYF TGTGCCAGCAGCTTAGAGCTAGCGGGAGGGGGGGAGACCCAGTACTTC
- once TRBJ1-5 TRBV5-8 CASSLSGGGNQPQHF TGTGCCAGCAGCTTATCGGGGGGAGGCAATCAGCCCCAGCATTTT
TRBD2 - TRBJ2-1 TRBV15 CATSRGSSGSTEQFF TGTGCCACCAGCAGAGGTTCTAGCGGGAGTACTGAGCAGTTCTTC
- - TRBJ2-7 TRBV19 CASSIEAARWKNEQYF TGTGCCAGTAGTATAGAGGCCGCCAGGTGGAAGAACGAGCAGTACTTC
TRBD1 - TRBJ1-5 TRBV30 CAWSTAGGQPQHF TGTGCCTGGAGTACAGCAGGGGGCCAGCCCCAGCATTTT
TRBD1 - TRBJ1-4 TRBV6-4 CASSETPGQGVATNEKLFF TGTGCCAGCAGTGAAACCCCGGGACAGGGGGTAGCAACTAATGAAAAACTGTTTTTT
TRBD1 - TRBJ1-2 TRBV7-9 CASSSRQGLFSGYTF TGTGCCAGCAGCTCACGACAGGGCCTCTTTTCTGGCTACACCTTC
- - TRBJ2-1 TRBV18 CASAEGVAGYNEQFF TGTGCCAGCGCCGAGGGGGTAGCGGGTTACAATGAGCAGTTCTTC
TRBD2 - TRBJ2-3 TRBV7-2 CASSLGPSGGSTDTQYF TGTGCCAGCAGCTTAGGGCCTAGCGGGGGATCCACAGATACGCAGTATTTT
- - TRBJ2-7 TRBV20-1 CSASTAAGAYEQYF TGCAGTGCTAGTACGGCGGCAGGGGCCTACGAGCAGTACTTC
TRBD2 - TRBJ2-3 TRBV7-9 CASSTAGTSARSTDTQYF TGTGCCAGCAGCACAGCCGGGACTAGCGCACGGAGCACAGATACGCAGTATTTT
- - TRBJ1-2 TRBV6-5 CAMSVGYGYTF TGTGCCATGAGCGTGGGCTATGGCTACACCTTC
- - TRBJ1-6 TRBV19 CASSRDAGHSYNSPLHF TGTGCCAGTAGCCGAGACGCAGGGCACTCCTATAATTCACCCCTCCACTTT
TRBD1 - TRBJ2-7 TRBV6-5 CASRGQAYEQYF TGTGCCAGCAGAGGACAGGCCTACGAGCAGTACTTC
- once TRBJ1-1 TRBV2 CASSAAGGVTEAFF TGTGCCAGCAGTGCGGCAGGAGGGGTCACTGAAGCTTTCTTT
TRBD1 few TRBJ2-3 TRBV7-2 CASSQDRGYTDTQYF TGTGCCAGCAGCCAAGACAGGGGATACACAGATACGCAGTATTTT
- - TRBJ1-3 TRBV6-6 CASSYPRGGEGNTIYF TGTGCCAGCAGTTACCCACGCGGAGGGGAGGGGAACACCATATATTTT
TRBD2 - TRBJ2-3 TRBV6-1 CASSEQRGGTDTQYF TGTGCCAGCAGTGAACAGCGGGGGGGCACAGATACGCAGTATTTT
- - TRBJ1-5 TRBV12-3/TRBV12-4 CASSFGGRQPQHF TGTGCCAGCAGTTTCGGGGGGCGCCAGCCCCAGCATTTT
- - TRBJ1-1 TRBV21-1 CASSKLRLGQLNTEAFF TGTGCCAGCAGCAAATTGAGGTTGGGGCAGTTGAACACTGAAGCTTTCTTT
- few TRBJ1-1 TRBV13 CASSLPGERTEAFF TGTGCCAGCAGCCTACCGGGGGAGAGAACTGAAGCTTTCTTT
- - TRBJ2-5 TRBV18 CASSPGGKETQYF TGTGCCAGCTCACCAGGAGGTAAAGAGACCCAGTACTTC
TRBD2 - TRBJ2-1 TRBV5-1 CASSLGLAGDKFF TGCGCCAGCAGCTTGGGACTAGCGGGAGATAAGTTCTTC
TRBD1 - TRBJ1-3 TRBV6-5 CASSRQGSSGNTIYF TGTGCCAGCAGTCGACAGGGATCTTCGGGAAACACCATATATTTT
TRBD2 - TRBJ2-2 TRBV27 CASSYSGRFFGELFF TGTGCCAGCAGTTATAGCGGGAGATTTTTCGGGGAGCTGTTTTTT
- - TRBJ1-2 TRBV9 CASSIRDTGLGYTF TGTGCCAGCAGCATCCGGGACACAGGACTTGGCTACACCTTC
TRBD2 - TRBJ2-5 TRBV27 CASSYLAGGQETQYF TGTGCCAGCAGTTACCTAGCGGGAGGGCAAGAGACCCAGTACTTC
- - TRBJ2-1 TRBV7-2 CASSSQGYNEQFF TGTGCCAGCAGCTCGCAGGGTTACAATGAGCAGTTCTTC